This passage covers 10 T cell receptor beta chains from one sample sequenced in a study of OX40 agonist ivuxolimab in advanced cancers. Clones were read by immunoSEQ multiplex PCR, and TCRdb kept only the in-frame ones, dropping some. The table has approximately 130,000 clones, about 92% seen once. Here the sequenced sample was CD4+ or CD8+ T cells sorted from blood, taken in a trial of the OX40 agonist ivuxolimab. These TCRs come from an adult with an advanced solid tumor such as melanoma, head and neck, liver or kidney cancer.

This clone was counted a single time. J is TRBJ1-2 and V is TRBV10-3; TRBD1 is a possible D gene (5 bases). This CDR3 spans 15 amino acids. Trimming shortened V by 4 bases and J by 4 bases, and 16 bases separated the two germline ends. Germline V gives CDR1 ENHRY, CDR2 SYGVKD. CDR3 bases: TGTGCCATCAGTGGCCAGGGACGGAACAGCTATGGCTACACCTTC. Its translation: CAISGQGRNSYGYTF.

The V and J genes are TRBV2 and TRBJ1-3; D is uncertain. The CDR3 sequence is 15 residues long. With 9 bases removed from V and 0 bases from J, the gap between germline ends came to 15 bases. Germline-derived CDR1 and CDR2 are SNHLY and FYNNEI. The CDR3 loop reads CASTSRAVSGNTIYF. The CDR3 DNA reads as TGTGCCAGTACCTCTAGGGCAGTCTCTGGAAACACCATATATTTT.

The rearrangement uses TRBV7-2 and TRBJ1-2; maybe TRBD1 (5 bases). The V gene's germline CDR1 is SGHTA and CDR2 FQGNSA. This CDR3 is 13 amino acids long. Trimming removed 4 bases at V and 7 bases at J, with 13 bases between. CDR3 DNA: TGTGCCAGCAGCTCCCGGGACGGAGGTGGCTACACCTTC. Translating gives CASSSRDGGGYTF.

The CDR3 DNA reads TGTGCCAGTAGTATTCTGGAGGGCGAGCAGTTCTTC. Translation gives CASSILEGEQFF. V usage is TRBV19 and J usage is TRBJ2-1, with D perhaps TRBD2 (6 bases). Trimming took off 3 bases at V and 10 bases at J, with 10 bases between the two ends. Per germline, CDR1 LNHDA and CDR2 SQIVND (reference sequence). The CDR3 loop spans 12 amino acids.

V is TRBV25-1 and J is TRBJ2-7; a possible D gene is TRBD2 (6 bases). The germline V and J ends were trimmed by 6 bases and 3 bases, with 15 bases remaining between them. The CDR3 runs 14 residues. Per germline, CDR1 MGHDK and CDR2 SYGVNS. CDR3 protein: CASRSWGDRYEQYF. CDR3 coding DNA: TGTGCCAGCAGATCTTGGGGGGACCGCTACGAGCAGTACTTC.

For this clone: Its ends do not fully match the called genes, so a read error is possible. V and J are TRBV7-2 and TRBJ2-5, with 8 bases lining up with TRBD2. Germline V gives CDR1 SGHTA, CDR2 FQGNSA. The CDR3 covers 13 residues. The CDR3 sequence: CASSIAGQETQYF. The CDR3 DNA is TGTGCCAGCAGCATAGCGGGACAAGAGACCCAGTACTTC.

The rearrangement uses TRBV15 and TRBJ1-5, with D possibly being TRBD1 (5 bases). The CDR3 totals 14 residues. Trimming took off 2 bases at V and 6 bases at J, with 11 bases between the two ends. CDR1 and CDR2 from the germline V gene are LNHNV and YYDKDF (reference sequence). The CDR3 DNA reads TGTGCCACCAGCAGACAAGGGAGGGGTCAGCCCCAGCATTTT. This encodes CATSRQGRGQPQHF.

The chain links TRBV5-1 to TRBJ2-7; 9 bases line up with TRBD2. Trimming took 0 bases from V and 2 from J; bases not matched to a gene: 3. The CDR3 totals 15 residues. Germline CDR1 is SGHRS and CDR2 is YFSETQ. This CDR3 is CASSLVAGEAYEQYF. CDR3 bases: TGCGCCAGCAGCTTGGTAGCGGGGGAGGCCTACGAGCAGTACTTC.

This clone was observed a single time. J is TRBJ1-3 and V is TRBV6-5; D is undetermined. The length of the CDR3 is 16 residues. Germline-derived CDR1 and CDR2 are MNHEY and SVGAGI. Trimming removed 0 bases at V and 0 bases at J, with 9 bases between. The CDR3 nucleotides are TGTGCCAGCAGTTACTCGAAAAGCTTCTCTGGAAACACCATATATTTT. It encodes CASSYSKSFSGNTIYF.

The V call is TRBV10-3, the J call TRBJ1-6; D is unresolved. The length of the CDR3 is 16 residues. The V gene lost 2 bases and the J gene lost 0 bases, with 8 bases spanning the gap. Germline V gives CDR1 ENHRY, CDR2 SYGVKD. The CDR3 loop is CAISEGRGSYNSPLHF. The CDR3 nucleotides read TGTGCCATCAGTGAGGGAAGAGGCTCCTATAATTCACCCCTCCACTTT.